This T cell receptor (beta chain) emerged from a study of CD8+CD57+ T cells in acquired aplastic anemia. The germline V and J ends were trimmed by 7 bases and 1 base, with 17 bases remaining between them. The CDR3 totals 14 residues. Germline CDR1 DFQATT, CDR2 SNEGSKA (reference sequence). The TCR beta profiling, which covered VDJ combination and CDR3 sequence, was carried out using genomic DNA as the template. MiXCR, applied by TCRdb to the reads, yields one record per CDR3 protein. The sample consists of 150,000 to 200,000 distinct CDR3 sequences, 47% of them appearing once. CD8+CD57+ cell expansion had been shown by flow cytometry in patients chosen for sequencing. Severe acquired aplastic anemia was present in all patients. Patient blood was sampled before any therapy had been received.

Sequencing used sorted CD4+, CD8+, or CD8+CD57+ T cells (not recorded which) from PBMCs. V gene TRBV20-1 combines with J gene TRBJ2-7; a weak D match, TRBD1 (6 bases). The TCR was taken from a human donor with aplastic anemia. CDR3 in DNA: TGCAGTGTTGTCCCTCAGGGGATTTCCTACGAGCAGTACTTC. Translation gives CSVVPQGISYEQYF.